This T cell receptor beta chain is drawn from a study of memory CD4+ T cells and cytomegalovirus serostatus. Single viable CD3+CD4+CD8-CD45RO+ cells were sorted as the memory CD4+ T cells. Sequencing was performed with immunoSEQ multiplex PCR; in TCRdb, only in-frame clones are kept and a portion is missing. The sample includes over 65,000 clones, about 70% of them seen just once. The CDR3 extends over 15 amino acids. V was trimmed by 3 bases and J by 0 bases, leaving 10 bases between them. Germline V gene lookup returns CDR1 SGHKS and CDR2 YYEKEE (reference sequence). The sample holds one count of this clone.

Material for sequencing was memory CD4+ T cells from blood. This chain links TRBV5-5 with TRBJ1-3; TRBD1 is a possible D gene (6 bases). The clonotype originates from an adult in good health and CMV-seropositive. CDR3 sequence reads: CASSSRTDSGNTIYF. Written as DNA, the CDR3 is TGTGCCAGCAGCTCAAGGACAGACTCTGGAAACACCATATATTTT.